Below are 14 T cell receptor beta chains sequenced from a single sample in a study of cytomegalovirus exposure and HLA in healthy donors. Here immunoSEQ multiplex PCR was the method, and the copy in TCRdb shows in-frame clones only, minus some. Among fewer than 120,000 clones listed, around 90% were seen once. What was sequenced was PBMCs. Receptors were obtained from a woman aged 18-35 years in good health and CMV-seronegative.

The V call is TRBV4-2, the J call TRBJ2-1; 10 nucleotides line up with TRBD2. With 0 bases clipped from V and 7 bases from J, the junction kept 6 bases outside the gene matches. This CDR3 is 16 amino acids long. Germline V lookup: CDR1 LGHNA, CDR2 YNFKEQ. CDR3 sequence (DNA): TGTGCCAGCAGCCAAGAGGCTAGCGGGGGAGGGAATGAGCAGTTCTTC. Amino acid sequence: CASSQEASGGGNEQFF.

This chain connects TRBV11-2 to TRBJ1-3, with 10 bases matching TRBD1. The CDR3 length is 16 residues. The V gene's germline CDR1 is SGHAT and CDR2 FQNNGV. Trimming at V came to 4 bases and at J to 6 bases, leaving 9 bases not matched to a gene. The CDR3 bases are TGTGCCAGCAGCTCCTGGACAGGGGGGAAGGAAAACACCATATATTTT. It yields the protein CASSSWTGGKENTIYF.

The chain carries TRBV27 and TRBJ2-3; D call uncertain. CDR3 length equals 11 residues. Trimming pared 9 bases from V and 6 bases from J, leaving 10 bases between. Germline V CDR1 and CDR2: MNHEY, SMNVEV (reference sequence). The CDR3 DNA follows: TGTGCCAGTGCCAACAGCGATACGCAGTATTTT. Translation gives CASANSDTQYF.

This clone was recorded a few times. CDR3 bases: TGTGCCAGTAGTGCGGGACAGGGAAGCTACGAGCAGTACTTC. This codes for CASSAGQGSYEQYF. The rearrangement joins TRBV19 to TRBJ2-7; 9 bases match TRBD1. From germline, CDR1 is LNHDA and CDR2 SQIVND (reference sequence). CDR3 length: 14 residues. V shed 5 bases and J 3 bases; nucleotides not matched to a gene: 5.

The chain joins TRBV6-5 to TRBJ2-7, with TRBD1 matching 11 bases. This CDR3 spans 15 amino acids. The ends lost 2 bases at V and 7 bases at J; junction bases unmatched: 7. Germline V CDR1 and CDR2: MNHEY, SVGAGI. The CDR3 loop reads CASSYRTGGAGEQYF. DNA of the CDR3: TGTGCCAGCAGTTACCGGACAGGGGGCGCGGGGGAGCAGTACTTC.

The CDR3 region has the DNA TGTGCCAGCAGCTTTACAGGGGGCCAAGAGACCCAGTACTTC. This codes for CASSFTGGQETQYF. V and J are TRBV7-3 and TRBJ2-5, with 8 nucleotides matching TRBD1. CDR1 is SGHTA, CDR2 FQGTGA, per germline. The CDR3 extends over 14 amino acids. V lost 3 bases and J lost 1; bases outside the gene matches: 1.

V and J are TRBV28 and TRBJ1-6; D is possibly TRBD1 (5 bases). Per the germline V gene, CDR1 is MDHEN and CDR2 is SYDVKM. Trimming shortened V by 2 bases and J by 11 bases, and 10 bases separated the two germline ends. The CDR3 is 13 amino acids. The CDR3 loop reads CASSLDSLTPLHF. The CDR3 DNA reads as TGTGCCAGCAGTTTAGACAGTCTAACACCCCTCCACTTT.

A remark on this clone: A junction end diverges from the germline sequence, so it may reflect a read error. The chain joins TRBV7-7 to TRBJ2-2, with 12 nucleotides matching TRBD1. Germline CDR1 is SSHAT and CDR2 is FNYEAQ (reference sequence). This CDR3 contains 17 residues. CDR3 bases: TGTGCTAGCAGCCCCATACCGGGACAGGGGGCAAGCGGGGAGCTGTTTTTT. It is translated as CASSPIPGQGASGELFF.

As DNA, the CDR3 is TGTGCCAGCAGCCACAGACAGAACAATGAGCAGTTCTTC. Amino acids: CASSHRQNNEQFF. J is TRBJ2-1 and V is TRBV27; D possibly corresponds to TRBD1 (5 bases). Germline loops: CDR1 MNHEY, CDR2 SMNVEV (reference sequence). CDR3 length equals 13 residues. The V and J ends lost 6 bases and 5 bases respectively, with 11 bases between them.

J is TRBJ1-3 and V is TRBV30, with 9 bases identical to TRBD1. The CDR3 runs to 14 residues. V gave up 5 bases and J gave up 4 bases; unmatched junction bases: 6. CDR1 GTSNPN and CDR2 SVGIG come from the germline V gene (reference sequence). Written as DNA, the CDR3 is TGTGCCTGGGCGGCCGGGACAGGGGGAAACACCATATATTTT. Its protein product is CAWAAGTGGNTIYF.

V is TRBV5-4 and J is TRBJ2-1, with 10 bases matching TRBD1. The CDR3 loop spans 15 amino acids. The germline V gene encodes CDR1 SGHNT and CDR2 YYREEE (reference sequence). Germline trimming cut 3 bases from V and 10 bases from J; bases unmatched to any gene: 10. This CDR3 reads CASSYRGQGIREQFF. The DNA of the CDR3 is TGTGCCAGCAGCTATAGGGGACAGGGGATTCGGGAGCAGTTCTTC.

The chain couples TRBV14 to TRBJ1-1, with D tentatively TRBD1 (6 bases). V shed 6 bases and J shed 4 bases, with 15 bases lying between them. The CDR3 spans 14 residues. CDR1 is SGHDN and CDR2 is FVKESK in the germline V gene. The CDR3: CASRPTGSSTEAFF. The CDR3 nucleotides read TGTGCCAGCAGACCCACAGGGTCGAGCACTGAAGCTTTCTTT.

As concerns this clone: Other nucleotide sequences in the sample specify the same CDR3. As DNA, the CDR3 is TGCAGCGTTGCTGTGGACAGTCTCATGAACACTGAAGCTTTCTTT. This codes for CSVAVDSLMNTEAFF. The J gene is TRBJ1-1, the V gene TRBV29-1; maybe TRBD1 (6 bases). Germline CDR1 reads SQVTM; CDR2 reads ANQGSEA. The V end was cut by 4 bases, the J end by 0 bases, with 15 bases between. This CDR3 region has 15 residues.

The chain employs TRBV28 and TRBJ1-3, with TRBD1 as a possible D gene (5 bases). The length of the CDR3 is 14 residues. V was trimmed by 5 bases and J by 0 bases, leaving 8 bases between them. The germline gives CDR1 MDHEN, CDR2 SYDVKM. The CDR3 protein is CASSDSLSGNTIYF. The DNA for the CDR3 is TGTGCCAGCAGTGACAGTCTCTCTGGAAACACCATATATTTT.